This T cell receptor beta chain was sequenced in a study of blood T cell repertoires in COVID-19. Overall study: Collection of acute and convalescent COVID-19 samples took place in the United States, Italy and Spain. PBMCs, B-cell-depleted T cells, or T cells were the source of the cDNA or gDNA that made up the material.

The CDR3 runs 14 residues. The germline CDR1 and CDR2 sequences are SGHDN and FVKESK. The V and J ends lost 4 bases and 6 bases respectively, with 12 bases between them. Authors' analysis steps: Amplification of reference gene primers was used by the study to estimate nucleated cell counts. Assay: immunoSEQ multiplex PCR; the TCRdb copy retains only in-frame clones and omits some. That table is the source of V, J and clone size, and D and trimming were worked out from the DNA. The sample has roughly 230,000 clones; around 80% are singletons. The rearrangement uses TRBV14 and TRBJ2-2; the D gene is possibly TRBD1 (5 bases). This receptor was taken from a man aged 35 to 55 with acute or convalescent COVID-19. The specimen was peripheral blood. The CDR3 nucleotides are TGTGCCAGCAGCCGCATAAGGGGCTCCGGGGAGCTGTTTTTT. Encoded protein: CASSRIRGSGELFF.